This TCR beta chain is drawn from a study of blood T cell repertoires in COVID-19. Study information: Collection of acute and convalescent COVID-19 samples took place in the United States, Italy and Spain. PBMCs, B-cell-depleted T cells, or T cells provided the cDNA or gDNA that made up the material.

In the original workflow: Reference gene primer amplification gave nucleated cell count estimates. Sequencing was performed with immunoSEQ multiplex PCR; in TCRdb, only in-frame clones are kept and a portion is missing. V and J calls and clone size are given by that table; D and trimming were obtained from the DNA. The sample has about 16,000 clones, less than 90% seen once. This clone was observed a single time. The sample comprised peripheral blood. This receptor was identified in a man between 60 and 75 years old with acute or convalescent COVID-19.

The CDR3 is CASSSRLGSYEQYF. The CDR3 coding sequence is TGTGCCAGCAGCTCGAGACTCGGCTCCTACGAGCAGTACTTC. This chain joins TRBV6-1 and TRBJ2-7; D gene unclear. Germline V gene data show CDR1 as MNHNS and CDR2 as SASEGT. V lost 6 bases to trimming and J lost 0 bases, with 12 bases between them. CDR3 length: 14 amino acids.